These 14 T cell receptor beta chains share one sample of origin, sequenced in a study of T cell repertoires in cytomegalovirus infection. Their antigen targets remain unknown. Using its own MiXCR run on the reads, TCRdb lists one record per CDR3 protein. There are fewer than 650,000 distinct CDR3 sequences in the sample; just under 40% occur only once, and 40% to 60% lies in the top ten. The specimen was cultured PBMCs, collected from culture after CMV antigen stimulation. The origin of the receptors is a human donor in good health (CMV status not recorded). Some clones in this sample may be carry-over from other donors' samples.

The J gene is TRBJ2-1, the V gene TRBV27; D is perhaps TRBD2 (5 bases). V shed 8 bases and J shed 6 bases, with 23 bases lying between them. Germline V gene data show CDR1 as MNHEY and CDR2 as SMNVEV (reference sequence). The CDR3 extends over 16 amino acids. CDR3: CASSPQEGYLGNEQFF. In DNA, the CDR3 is TGTGCCAGCTCCCCGCAAGAGGGCTATCTGGGCAATGAGCAGTTCTTC.

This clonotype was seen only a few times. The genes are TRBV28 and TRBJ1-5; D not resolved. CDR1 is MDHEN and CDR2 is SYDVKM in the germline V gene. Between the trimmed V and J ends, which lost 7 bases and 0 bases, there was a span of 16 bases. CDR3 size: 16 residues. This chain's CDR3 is CASKSAQQYSNQPQHF. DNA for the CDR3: TGTGCCAGCAAAAGTGCCCAGCAATATAGCAATCAGCCCCAGCATTTT.

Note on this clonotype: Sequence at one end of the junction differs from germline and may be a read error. The CDR3 sequence is CASSLLAGEFIF. In DNA form, the CDR3 reads TGTGCCAGCAGCTTACTAGCGGGGGAATTTATCTTC. This chain links TRBV7-9 with TRBJ2-4; TRBD2 aligns across 10 bases. This CDR3 is built from 12 residues. Germline CDR1 reads SEHNR; CDR2 reads FQNEAQ (reference sequence).

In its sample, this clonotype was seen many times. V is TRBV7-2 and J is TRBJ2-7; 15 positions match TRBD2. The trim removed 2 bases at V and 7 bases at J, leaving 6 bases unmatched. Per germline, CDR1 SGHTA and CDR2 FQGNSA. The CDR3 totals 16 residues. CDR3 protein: CASSLTGTSGGREQYF. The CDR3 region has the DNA TGTGCCAGCAGCTTAACCGGGACTAGCGGGGGGAGGGAGCAGTACTTC.

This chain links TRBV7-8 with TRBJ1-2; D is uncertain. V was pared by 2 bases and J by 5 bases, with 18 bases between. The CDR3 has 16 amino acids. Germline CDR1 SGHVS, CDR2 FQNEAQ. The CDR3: CASSLYLTGGGYGYTF. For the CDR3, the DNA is TGTGCCAGCAGCTTATATTTAACTGGAGGAGGGTATGGCTACACCTTC. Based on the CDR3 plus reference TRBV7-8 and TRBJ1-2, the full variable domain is GAGVSQSPRYKVAKRGQDVALRCDPISGHVSLFWYQQALGQGPEFLTYFQNEAQLDKSGLPSDRFFAERPEGSVSTLKIQRTQQEDSAVYLCASSLYLTGGGYGYTFGSGTRLTVV.

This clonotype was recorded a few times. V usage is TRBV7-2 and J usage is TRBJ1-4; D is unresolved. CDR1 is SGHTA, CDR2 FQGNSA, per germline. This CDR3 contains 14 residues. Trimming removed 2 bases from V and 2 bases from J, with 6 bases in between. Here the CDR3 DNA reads TGTGCCAGCAGCTTAAGACGGACTAATGAAAAACTGTTTTTT. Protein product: CASSLRRTNEKLFF.

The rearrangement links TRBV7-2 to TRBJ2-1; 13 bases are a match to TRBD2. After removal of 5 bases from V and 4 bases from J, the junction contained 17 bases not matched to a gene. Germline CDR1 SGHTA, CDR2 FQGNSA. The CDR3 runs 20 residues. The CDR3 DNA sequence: TGTGCCAGCAGCCGACCTCAGGGTGGGACTAGCGGGACCCTTTACAATGAGCAGTTCTTC. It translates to CASSRPQGGTSGTLYNEQFF.

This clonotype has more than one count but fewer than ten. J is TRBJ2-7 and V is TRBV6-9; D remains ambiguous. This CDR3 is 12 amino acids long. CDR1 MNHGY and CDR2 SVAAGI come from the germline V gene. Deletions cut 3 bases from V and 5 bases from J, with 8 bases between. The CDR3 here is CASSYSNDEQYF. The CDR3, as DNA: TGTGCCAGCAGTTACTCGAATGACGAGCAGTACTTC.

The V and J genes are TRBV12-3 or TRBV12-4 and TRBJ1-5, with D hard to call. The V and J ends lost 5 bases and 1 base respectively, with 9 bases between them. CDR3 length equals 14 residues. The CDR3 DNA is TGTGCCAGCAGTCGACATCTGAGCAATCAGCCCCAGCATTTT. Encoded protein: CASSRHLSNQPQHF.

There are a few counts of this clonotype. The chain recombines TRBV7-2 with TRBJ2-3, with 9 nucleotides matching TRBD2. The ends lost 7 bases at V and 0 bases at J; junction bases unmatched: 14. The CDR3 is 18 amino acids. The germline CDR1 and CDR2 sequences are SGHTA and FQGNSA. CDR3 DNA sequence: TGTGCCAGCACCAGAGACGCGGCTAGCGGGGCTAGCACAGATACGCAGTATTTT. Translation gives CASTRDAASGASTDTQYF.

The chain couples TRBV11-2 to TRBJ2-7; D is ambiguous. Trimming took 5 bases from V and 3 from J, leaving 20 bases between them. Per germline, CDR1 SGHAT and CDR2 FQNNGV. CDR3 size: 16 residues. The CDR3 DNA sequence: TGTGCCAGCAGCCGAATCGATGAGTCACGTTACTACGAGCAGTACTTC. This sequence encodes CASSRIDESRYYEQYF.

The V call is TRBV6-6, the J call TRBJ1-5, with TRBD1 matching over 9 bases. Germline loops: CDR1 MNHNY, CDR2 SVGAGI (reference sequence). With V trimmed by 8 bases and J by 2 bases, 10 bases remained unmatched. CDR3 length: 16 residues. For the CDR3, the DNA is TGTGCCAGCGGGGAGATCAGGACAGGGGGCAATCAGCCCCAGCATTTT. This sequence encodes CASGEIRTGGNQPQHF.

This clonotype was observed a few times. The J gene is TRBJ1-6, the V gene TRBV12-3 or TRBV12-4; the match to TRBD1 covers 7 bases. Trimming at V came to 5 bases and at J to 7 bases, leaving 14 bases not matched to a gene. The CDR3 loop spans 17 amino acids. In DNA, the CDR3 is TGTGCCAGCAGTCCGCTAGGGTCGACAGGGCCCAATTCACCCCTCCACTTT. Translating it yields CASSPLGSTGPNSPLHF.

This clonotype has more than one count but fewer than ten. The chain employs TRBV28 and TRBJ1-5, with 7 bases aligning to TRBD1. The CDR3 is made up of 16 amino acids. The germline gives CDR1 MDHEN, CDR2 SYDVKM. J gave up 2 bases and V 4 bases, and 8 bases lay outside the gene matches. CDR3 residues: CASSSKQGFGNQPQHF. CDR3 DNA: TGTGCCAGCAGTTCCAAACAGGGGTTTGGCAATCAGCCCCAGCATTTT.